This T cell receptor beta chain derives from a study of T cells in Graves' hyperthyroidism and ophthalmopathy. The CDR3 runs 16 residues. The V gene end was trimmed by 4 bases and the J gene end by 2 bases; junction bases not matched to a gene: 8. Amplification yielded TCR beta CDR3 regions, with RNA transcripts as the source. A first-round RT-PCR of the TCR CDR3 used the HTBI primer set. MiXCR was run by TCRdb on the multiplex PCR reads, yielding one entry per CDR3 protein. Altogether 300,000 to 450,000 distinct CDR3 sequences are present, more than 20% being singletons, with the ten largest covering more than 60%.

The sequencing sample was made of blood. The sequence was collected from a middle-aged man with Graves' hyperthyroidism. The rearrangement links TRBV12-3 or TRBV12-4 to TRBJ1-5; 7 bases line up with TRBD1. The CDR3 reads CASSSQGVRGNQPQHF. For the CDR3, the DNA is TGTGCCAGCAGTTCTCAGGGGGTTCGGGGCAATCAGCCCCAGCATTTT.